What follows are 27 T cell receptor beta chains derived from one specimen sequenced in a study of T cell changes during pregnancy in multiple sclerosis. Repertoires were generated with immunoSEQ multiplex PCR, while TCRdb's copy carries only in-frame clones and drops some. The sample consists of about 70,000 clones, 85% to 95% of them appearing once. This material consisted of peripheral blood, taken before pregnancy. These receptors were collected from a female donor with multiple sclerosis, enrolled in a pregnancy study.

This chain joins TRBV20-1 and TRBJ2-7; D perhaps matches TRBD1 (6 bases). From germline, CDR1 is DFQATT and CDR2 SNEGSKA (reference sequence). This CDR3 is 11 amino acids long. Trimming removed 6 bases at V and 6 bases at J, with 12 bases between. CDR3 region: CSAGQGTEQYF. CDR3 in DNA: TGCAGTGCGGGCCAGGGGACCGAGCAGTACTTC.

V usage is TRBV2 and J usage is TRBJ1-4; D remains ambiguous. With 0 bases removed from V and 4 bases from J, the gap between germline ends came to 6 bases. The length of the CDR3 is 14 residues. Germline V gene data show CDR1 as SNHLY and CDR2 as FYNNEI. The CDR3 DNA sequence: TGTGCCAGCAGTGAAGCCGAGGTTAATGAAAAACTGTTTTTT. Protein sequence: CASSEAEVNEKLFF.

V usage is TRBV29-1 and J usage is TRBJ1-3; D unresolved. CDR1 is SQVTM, CDR2 ANQGSEA, per germline. CDR3 size: 11 residues. The V end lost 6 bases, the J end lost 5 bases, and 8 bases lay between the germline ends. The CDR3 reads CSVLNRNTIYF. The CDR3 nucleotides read TGCAGCGTCTTAAATCGAAACACCATATATTTT.

The J gene is TRBJ2-7, the V gene TRBV6-4, with D possibly TRBD1 on 6 matching bases. The CDR3 runs to 13 residues. V lost 3 bases and J 6 bases, leaving 12 bases between the germline ends. Per germline, CDR1 MRHNA and CDR2 SNTAGT. For the CDR3, the DNA is TGTGCCAGCAGTGAATTAACAGGGTCCGAGCAGTACTTC. Translating it yields CASSELTGSEQYF.

The V and J genes are TRBV28 and TRBJ1-3; D remains unclear. The CDR3 has 15 amino acids. The germline V gene has CDR1 MDHEN and CDR2 SYDVKM. Trimming shortened V by 5 bases and J by 3 bases, and 14 bases separated the two germline ends. The CDR3 bases are TGTGCCAGCAGTCCTTCAGGCAGTCTTGGAAACACCATATATTTT. Encoded protein: CASSPSGSLGNTIYF.

The genes are TRBV4-3 and TRBJ2-7, with D perhaps TRBD1 (6 bases). Germline lookup yields CDR1 LGHNA and CDR2 YSLEER. There are 13 residues in the CDR3. The V end was cut by 3 bases, the J end by 3 bases, with 9 bases between. The CDR3 here is CASSQDRNYEQYF. As DNA, the CDR3 is TGCGCCAGCAGCCAGGACAGAAACTACGAGCAGTACTTC.

This rearrangement joins TRBV25-1 to TRBJ2-1; TRBD2 matches 11 bases. The CDR3 contains 18 residues. Germline trimming cut 2 bases from V and 6 bases from J; bases unmatched to any gene: 12. CDR1 is MGHDK and CDR2 is SYGVNS in the germline V gene. CDR3 sequence (DNA): TGTGCCAGCAGTGAAGAACTAGCGGGAGCCCCAGGGACCAATGAGCAGTTCTTC. Encoded protein: CASSEELAGAPGTNEQFF.

The chain is built from TRBV6-1 and TRBJ2-1; a weak D match, TRBD1 (6 bases). Germline CDR1 MNHNS, CDR2 SASEGT. With 7 bases removed from V and 3 bases from J, the gap between germline ends came to 16 bases. The CDR3 totals 15 residues. The CDR3 DNA sequence: TGTGCCAGCAAAGGCCGGGACACGGACTACAATGAGCAGTTCTTC. Encoded protein: CASKGRDTDYNEQFF.

This chain uses TRBV19 with TRBJ1-1; no clear D. Germline V gene data show CDR1 as LNHDA and CDR2 as SQIVND (reference sequence). The length of the CDR3 is 13 residues. The V and J ends lost 7 bases and 1 base respectively, with 10 bases between them. CDR3 bases: TGTGCCAGTAAGGAGTTTGAGAACACTGAAGCTTTCTTT. This codes for CASKEFENTEAFF.

The chain is built from TRBV5-1 and TRBJ2-3, with a weak D call TRBD1 (5 bases). The germline V gene encodes CDR1 SGHRS and CDR2 YFSETQ. This CDR3 comprises 15 residues. V was cut by 4 bases and J by 0 bases, with 12 bases left in between. This chain's CDR3 is CASSPDQGSTDTQYF. The DNA of the CDR3 is TGCGCCAGCAGCCCGGACCAGGGTAGCACAGATACGCAGTATTTT.

The chain recombines TRBV7-2 with TRBJ2-5; 11 bases line up with TRBD2. Unmatched junction bases numbered 3, after V lost 5 bases and J lost 4 bases. This CDR3 spans 14 amino acids. From germline, CDR1 is SGHTA and CDR2 FQGNSA. This CDR3 is CASSPSGRLETQYF. The CDR3 DNA reads TGTGCCAGCAGCCCTAGCGGGAGGTTAGAGACCCAGTACTTC.

This chain uses TRBV4-3 with TRBJ2-7; TRBD1 might be the D (6 bases). This CDR3 is 16 amino acids long. Germline V gene lookup returns CDR1 LGHNA and CDR2 YSLEER. Trimming removed 4 bases at V and 2 bases at J, with 18 bases between. CDR3 region: CASSLQPQGSPYEQYF. CDR3 DNA: TGCGCCAGCAGCCTCCAGCCTCAGGGGTCTCCCTACGAGCAGTACTTC.

This clone occurred once. The chain recombines TRBV21-1 with TRBJ2-7; the table names TRBD2, a call not compared with the DNA. TRBV21-1 is described as a pseudogene. The CDR3 covers 17 residues. The CDR3 is CASSKGVGTSGTYEQYF. The CDR3, as DNA: TGTGCCAGCAGCAAAGGAGTTGGGACTAGCGGGACCTACGAGCAGTACTTC.

CDR3 region: CASTMDRVSYEQYF. The CDR3 bases are TGTGCCAGCACCATGGACAGGGTTTCCTACGAGCAGTACTTC. The gene calls are TRBV11-3 and TRBJ2-7, with 8 bases aligning to TRBD1. J was trimmed by 1 base and V by 7 bases; bases with no gene match: 6. Germline loops: CDR1 SGHNT, CDR2 YENEEA. The CDR3 contains 14 residues.

The V call is TRBV7-3, the J call TRBJ2-1; 11 nucleotides agree with TRBD2. Germline CDR1 SGHTA, CDR2 FQGTGA. This CDR3 spans 15 amino acids. V was pared by 4 bases and J by 10 bases, with 9 bases of the junction left unmatched. CDR3 DNA sequence: TGTGCCAGCAGCTCGGGACTAGCGGAGACCGAAGAGCAGTTCTTC. Amino acids: CASSSGLAETEEQFF.

The rearrangement joins TRBV6-6 to TRBJ1-1; D is uncertain. Trimming pared 1 base from V and 1 base from J, leaving 7 bases between. Germline V CDR1 and CDR2: MNHNY, SVGAGI (reference sequence). The CDR3 is 14 amino acids. The CDR3 DNA reads TGTGCCAGCAGTTACTTTCCCGGGAACACTGAAGCTTTCTTT. It translates to CASSYFPGNTEAFF.

The chain recombines TRBV5-1 with TRBJ2-7; a possible D gene is TRBD2 (6 bases). The CDR3 sequence is 15 residues long. With 4 bases removed from V and 2 bases from J, the gap between germline ends came to 16 bases. The V gene's germline CDR1 is SGHRS and CDR2 YFSETQ. CDR3: CASSENTGTPYEQYF. DNA of the CDR3: TGCGCCAGCAGCGAAAACACCGGGACTCCCTACGAGCAGTACTTC.

The chain is built from TRBV29-1 and TRBJ2-5; 11 bases are a match to TRBD2. With 4 bases clipped from V and 3 bases from J, the junction kept 7 bases outside the gene matches. This CDR3 contains 15 residues. CDR1 is SQVTM and CDR2 is ANQGSEA in the germline V gene. The CDR3 region is CSVAVVTSGKETQYF. The DNA of the CDR3 is TGCAGCGTTGCCGTTGTGACTAGCGGGAAAGAGACCCAGTACTTC.

V usage is TRBV14 and J usage is TRBJ2-1; 7 bases are shared with TRBD2. J lost 8 bases, V lost 0 bases, and 1 base had no gene match. In germline, CDR1 is SGHDN, CDR2 FVKESK. CDR3 size: 13 residues. As DNA, the CDR3 is TGTGCCAGCAGCCAAGATCGGGGGGATGAGCAGTTCTTC. Amino acids: CASSQDRGDEQFF.

This clone was seen only once. The CDR3 nucleotides read TGTGCCAGCAGCTTAGGGACAGCCTATCAGCCCCAGCATTTT. Translated: CASSLGTAYQPQHF. This chain joins TRBV7-9 and TRBJ1-5, with a weak D call TRBD1 (6 bases). Germline loops: CDR1 SEHNR, CDR2 FQNEAQ (reference sequence). The length of the CDR3 is 14 residues. With 1 base removed from V and 5 bases from J, the gap between germline ends came to 9 bases.

The genes are TRBV7-9 and TRBJ2-7; perhaps TRBD1 as D (6 bases). Per germline, CDR1 SEHNR and CDR2 FQNEAQ (reference sequence). CDR3 length: 13 amino acids. The V end lost 3 bases, the J end lost 4 bases, and 10 bases lay between the germline ends. The CDR3 bases are TGTGCCAGCAGCTTGGGGGCGTTGTACGAGCAGTACTTC. Translation gives CASSLGALYEQYF.

The DNA of the CDR3 is TGTGCCACCACTCCCGCCGCGGGGCACGAGCAGTACTTC. Translation gives CATTPAAGHEQYF. V gene TRBV6-1 combines with J gene TRBJ2-7, with a tentative D call TRBD2 (6 bases). The length of the CDR3 is 13 residues. The germline V gene has CDR1 MNHNS and CDR2 SASEGT. V was shortened by 10 bases and J by 5 bases, with 18 bases between the two germline ends.

Only one count was recorded for this clone. The rearrangement joins TRBV4-1 to TRBJ2-7; perhaps TRBD2 as D (6 bases). The CDR3 runs 15 residues. Trimming pared 4 bases from V and 2 bases from J, leaving 15 bases between. Per germline, CDR1 MGHRA and CDR2 YSYEKL. The DNA of the CDR3 is TGCGCCAGCAGCCGCGGTATCGGAGGGGCCTACGAGCAGTACTTC. Encoded protein: CASSRGIGGAYEQYF.

V is TRBV5-4 and J is TRBJ1-2, with a weak D call TRBD1 (5 bases). The V gene's germline CDR1 is SGHNT and CDR2 YYREEE (reference sequence). V lost 2 bases and J lost 8, with 13 bases in between. The CDR3 extends over 13 amino acids. CDR3 loop: CASSFVGGGGYTF. The DNA for the CDR3 is TGTGCCAGCAGCTTCGTCGGGGGTGGAGGCTACACCTTC.

V and J are TRBV27 and TRBJ2-7, with 8 bases lining up with TRBD1. V was clipped by 2 bases and J by 0 bases; unmatched bases: 3. This CDR3 is built from 15 residues. Germline V gene data show CDR1 as MNHEY and CDR2 as SMNVEV (reference sequence). CDR3 coding DNA: TGTGCCAGCAGTTTAAGGGACAGGAGCTCCTACGAGCAGTACTTC. Translated: CASSLRDRSSYEQYF.

The chain links TRBV14 to TRBJ2-3, with 8 bases fitting TRBD2. Germline CDR1 and CDR2: SGHDN and FVKESK. The ends lost 0 bases at V and 5 bases at J; junction bases unmatched: 22. The CDR3 contains 21 residues. CDR3 sequence (DNA): TGTGCCAGCAGCCAAGATCCATGGGACCCTTTCGGGAGGGAGAGGTTAGATACGCAGTATTTT. It is translated as CASSQDPWDPFGRERLDTQYF.

This clone has just a few counts. This chain connects TRBV4-3 to TRBJ2-3; tentative D call: TRBD2 (6 bases). The V and J ends lost 8 bases and 2 bases respectively, with 17 bases between them. In germline, CDR1 is LGHNA, CDR2 YSLEER. This CDR3 contains 15 residues. CDR3 amino acids: CASPPGAGNTDTQYF. The DNA of the CDR3 is TGCGCCAGCCCCCCGGGAGCGGGCAACACAGATACGCAGTATTTT.